The 21 T cell receptor beta chains below were found in one sample sequenced in a study of OX40 agonist ivuxolimab in advanced cancers. Repertoires were generated with immunoSEQ multiplex PCR, while TCRdb's copy carries only in-frame clones and drops some. This table has 48,000 or so clones, more than 85% appearing once. The material sequenced was CD4+ or CD8+ T cells sorted from blood, taken in a trial of the OX40 agonist ivuxolimab. The origin of the receptors is an adult with an advanced solid tumor such as melanoma, head and neck, liver or kidney cancer.

J is TRBJ1-3 and V is TRBV19; maybe TRBD1 (5 bases). Germline CDR1 and CDR2: LNHDA and SQIVND (reference sequence). This CDR3 has 14 residues. V was shortened by 9 bases and J by 0 bases, with 12 bases between the two germline ends. This chain's CDR3 is CASTTGDSGNTIYF. In DNA form, the CDR3 reads TGTGCCAGCACAACAGGAGACTCTGGAAACACCATATATTTT.

This rearrangement joins TRBV5-5 to TRBJ1-3; TRBD1 matches at 8 bases. This CDR3 has 15 amino acids. The V segment lost 4 bases and the J segment 1 base; nucleotides outside the gene matches: 4. Germline values: CDR1 SGHKS, CDR2 YYEKEE (reference sequence). The CDR3 bases are TGTGCCAGCAGCCAAGACAGGGGATCTGGAAACACCATATATTTT. It encodes CASSQDRGSGNTIYF.

The chain carries TRBV10-3 and TRBJ1-4; 7 positions match TRBD1. Per germline, CDR1 ENHRY and CDR2 SYGVKD. J was trimmed by 2 bases and V by 7 bases; bases with no gene match: 4. The CDR3 consists of 14 residues. DNA for the CDR3: TGTGCCATCATAAAGACAGGGACTAATGAAAAACTGTTTTTT. Amino acids: CAIIKTGTNEKLFF.

The chain joins TRBV10-3 to TRBJ2-3, with TRBD1 identical over 9 bases. The J segment lost 5 bases and the V segment lost 3 bases, leaving 9 bases of the junction unmatched. The CDR3 spans 16 residues. Per the germline V gene, CDR1 is ENHRY and CDR2 is SYGVKD. CDR3 loop: CAISDRTGAGGDTQYF. CDR3 in DNA: TGTGCCATCAGTGACCGGACAGGGGCCGGGGGAGATACGCAGTATTTT.

The chain combines TRBV9 with TRBJ2-4, with D possibly being TRBD1 (5 bases). The CDR3 runs 15 residues. CDR1 is SGDLS, CDR2 YYNGEE, per germline. Deletions cut 0 bases from V and 6 bases from J, with 13 bases between. The CDR3 loop reads CASSVDWGGANIQYF. The CDR3 DNA reads TGTGCCAGCAGCGTAGATTGGGGTGGGGCAAACATTCAGTACTTC.

This clone was seen more than once but under ten times. The chain combines TRBV19 with TRBJ2-2; 8 bases are a match to TRBD1. Trimming at V came to 6 bases and at J to 8 bases, leaving 11 bases not matched to a gene. The germline gives CDR1 LNHDA, CDR2 SQIVND (reference sequence). The CDR3 covers 15 residues. CDR3 sequence: CASSRSGQGEGELFF. DNA of the CDR3: TGTGCCAGTAGCAGGTCCGGACAGGGCGAAGGGGAGCTGTTTTTT.

The chain recombines TRBV7-2 with TRBJ1-6; 10 nucleotides match TRBD1. The CDR3 length is 17 residues. From germline, CDR1 is SGHTA and CDR2 FQGNSA. The V segment lost 5 bases and the J segment 9 bases; nucleotides outside the gene matches: 13. The CDR3 here is CASSPRQGARLGSPLHF. The DNA for the CDR3 is TGTGCCAGCAGCCCAAGACAGGGGGCGAGGCTGGGTTCACCCCTCCACTTT.

This sequence joins TRBV5-1 and TRBJ1-1, with D uncertain. This CDR3 is built from 14 residues. With 4 bases removed from V and 2 bases from J, the gap between germline ends came to 12 bases. Germline CDR1 is SGHRS and CDR2 is YFSETQ. The CDR3 loop reads CASSADGLNTEAFF. The CDR3 DNA is TGCGCCAGCAGCGCGGACGGATTAAACACTGAAGCTTTCTTT. The full variable domain, rest sourced from reference TRBV5-1 and TRBJ1-1, is KAGVTQTPRYLIKTRGQQVTLSCSPISGHRSVSWYQQTPGQGLQFLFEYFSETQRNKGNFPGRFSGRQFSNSRSEMNVSTLELGDSALYLCASSADGLNTEAFFGQGTRLTVV.

The genes are TRBV4-2 and TRBJ2-2; TRBD2 is a possible D gene (5 bases). The CDR3 has 18 residues. V was cut by 4 bases and J by 0 bases, with 18 bases left in between. CDR1 is LGHNA and CDR2 is YNFKEQ in the germline V gene. For the CDR3, the DNA is TGTGCCAGCAGCCGGGAAAGGGTGGCGGGCGCGAACACCGGGGAGCTGTTTTTT. It specifies CASSRERVAGANTGELFF.

The V gene is TRBV11-2, the J gene TRBJ1-1, with D unresolved. V dropped 1 base and J dropped 1 base, with 7 bases sitting between them. This CDR3 is built from 14 residues. The germline V gene has CDR1 SGHAT and CDR2 FQNNGV. CDR3 sequence reads: CASSLVDGNTEAFF. Written as DNA, the CDR3 is TGTGCCAGCAGCTTAGTCGACGGGAACACTGAAGCTTTCTTT. Based on the CDR3 plus reference TRBV11-2 and TRBJ1-1, the full variable domain is EAGVAQSPRYKIIEKRQSVAFWCNPISGHATLYWYQQILGQGPKLLIQFQNNGVVDDSQLPKDRFSAERLKGVDSTLKIQPAKLEDSAVYLCASSLVDGNTEAFFGQGTRLTVV.

This chain links TRBV25-1 with TRBJ2-3; D is perhaps TRBD1 (6 bases). The CDR3 is 14 amino acids. Trimming stripped 2 bases from V and 2 bases from J, with 8 bases between. Germline CDR1 and CDR2: MGHDK and SYGVNS. The CDR3 is CASSEGGTTDTQYF. For the CDR3, the DNA is TGTGCCAGCAGTGAAGGGGGCACCACAGATACGCAGTATTTT. The entire variable domain, with the rest obtained from reference TRBV25-1 and TRBJ2-3, is as follows: EADIYQTPRYLVIGTGKKITLECSQTMGHDKMYWYQQDPGMELHLIHYSYGVNSTEKGDLSSESTVSRIRTEHFPLTLESARPSHTSQYLCASSEGGTTDTQYFGPGTRLTVL.

The genes are TRBV2 and TRBJ1-3; TRBD1 is a possible D gene (5 bases). Trimming took 7 bases from V and 1 from J, leaving 14 bases between them. Germline CDR1 reads SNHLY; CDR2 reads FYNNEI. The CDR3 consists of 15 residues. The CDR3, as DNA: TGTGCCAGCAAAGAACTGGGGGGGTCTGGAAACACCATATATTTT. This gives the protein CASKELGGSGNTIYF. Looking up the rest from reference TRBV2 and TRBJ1-3 gives the full variable domain: EPEVTQTPSHQVTQMGQEVILRCVPISNHLYFYWYRQILGQKVEFLVSFYNNEISEKSEIFDDQFSVERPDGSNFTLKIRSTKLEDSAMYFCASKELGGSGNTIYFGEGSWLTVV.

The genes are TRBV7-3 and TRBJ2-1, with 12 bases that match TRBD2. This CDR3 has 17 residues. The V and J ends lost 5 bases and 9 bases, in that order; junction bases with no gene match: 14. In germline, CDR1 is SGHTA, CDR2 FQGTGA. The CDR3 sequence: CASSDPTSGRPTGEQFF. In DNA, the CDR3 is TGTGCCAGCAGCGACCCGACTAGCGGGAGACCGACGGGTGAGCAGTTCTTC.

J is TRBJ1-2 and V is TRBV6-5; 7 bases are a match to TRBD1. The CDR3 is made up of 13 amino acids. The V segment lost 6 bases and the J segment 8 bases; nucleotides outside the gene matches: 9. The V gene's germline CDR1 is MNHEY and CDR2 SVGAGI. CDR3 sequence (DNA): TGTGCCAGCAGCCCAACAGGGGAAAGCGGCTACACCTTC. Translating gives CASSPTGESGYTF.

The rearrangement uses TRBV9 and TRBJ1-1, with D unclear. Germline CDR1 is SGDLS and CDR2 is YYNGEE. V was cut by 6 bases and J by 5 bases, with 17 bases left in between. The CDR3 covers 14 residues. CDR3 coding DNA: TGTGCCAGCACCAGAACGGGGAGGGAGACTGAAGCTTTCTTT. Its translation is CASTRTGRETEAFF.

This rearrangement joins TRBV5-1 to TRBJ2-6; D is uncertain. V lost 0 bases, J lost 4 bases, and 8 bases lay in between. Per germline, CDR1 SGHRS and CDR2 YFSETQ. The CDR3 extends over 15 amino acids. The CDR3 loop reads CASSLGLRGANVLTF. The CDR3 DNA sequence: TGCGCCAGCAGCTTGGGTCTGAGGGGGGCCAACGTCCTGACTTTC.

A single count supports this clone. CDR3 DNA: TGTGCCAGTAGTAAGGGGACAGGGCGAACAGATACGCAGTATTTT. This encodes CASSKGTGRTDTQYF. The chain couples TRBV19 to TRBJ2-3, with 9 bases lining up with TRBD1. This CDR3 has 15 residues. V shed 4 bases and J 3 bases; nucleotides not matched to a gene: 5. Germline values: CDR1 LNHDA, CDR2 SQIVND (reference sequence).

The chain uses TRBV5-1 and TRBJ2-3; tentatively, D is TRBD2 (5 bases). V shed 0 bases and J shed 2 bases, with 13 bases lying between them. The CDR3 is 16 amino acids. The germline V gene encodes CDR1 SGHRS and CDR2 YFSETQ. For the CDR3, the DNA is TGCGCCAGCAGCTTGGGGGTTAGCGTATACACAGATACGCAGTATTTT. Translating gives CASSLGVSVYTDTQYF.

The chain has TRBV4-1 and TRBJ2-1; 11 bases align to TRBD2. J was trimmed by 0 bases and V by 1 base; bases with no gene match: 5. Germline V gives CDR1 MGHRA, CDR2 YSYEKL. The CDR3 runs to 18 residues. The CDR3, as DNA: TGCGCCAGCAGCCAAGGGGCCGGGACTAGCGGCTCCTACAATGAGCAGTTCTTC. It translates to CASSQGAGTSGSYNEQFF.

The chain combines TRBV11-2 with TRBJ2-4; 9 bases are shared with TRBD1. The CDR3 spans 17 residues. Germline assignment: CDR1 SGHAT and CDR2 FQNNGV. V was pared by 1 base and J by 0 bases, with 4 bases of the junction left unmatched. The CDR3 sequence is CASSLGQGVLAKNIQYF. The CDR3 region has the DNA TGTGCCAGCAGCTTAGGACAGGGGGTACTAGCCAAAAACATTCAGTACTTC.

The chain combines TRBV29-1 with TRBJ1-1; D gene uncertain. V lost 4 bases to trimming and J lost 5 bases, with 14 bases between them. CDR3 length: 13 amino acids. CDR1 is SQVTM and CDR2 is ANQGSEA in the germline V gene. The CDR3 loop is CSVAASVGTEAFF. CDR3 coding DNA: TGCAGCGTTGCTGCGTCCGTCGGTACTGAAGCTTTCTTT. The full variable domain, rest sourced from reference TRBV29-1 and TRBJ1-1, is SAVISQKPSRDICQRGTSLTIQCQVDSQVTMMFWYRQQPGQSLTLIATANQGSEATYESGFVIDKFPISRPNLTFSTLTVSNMSPEDSSIYLCSVAASVGTEAFFGQGTRLTVV.